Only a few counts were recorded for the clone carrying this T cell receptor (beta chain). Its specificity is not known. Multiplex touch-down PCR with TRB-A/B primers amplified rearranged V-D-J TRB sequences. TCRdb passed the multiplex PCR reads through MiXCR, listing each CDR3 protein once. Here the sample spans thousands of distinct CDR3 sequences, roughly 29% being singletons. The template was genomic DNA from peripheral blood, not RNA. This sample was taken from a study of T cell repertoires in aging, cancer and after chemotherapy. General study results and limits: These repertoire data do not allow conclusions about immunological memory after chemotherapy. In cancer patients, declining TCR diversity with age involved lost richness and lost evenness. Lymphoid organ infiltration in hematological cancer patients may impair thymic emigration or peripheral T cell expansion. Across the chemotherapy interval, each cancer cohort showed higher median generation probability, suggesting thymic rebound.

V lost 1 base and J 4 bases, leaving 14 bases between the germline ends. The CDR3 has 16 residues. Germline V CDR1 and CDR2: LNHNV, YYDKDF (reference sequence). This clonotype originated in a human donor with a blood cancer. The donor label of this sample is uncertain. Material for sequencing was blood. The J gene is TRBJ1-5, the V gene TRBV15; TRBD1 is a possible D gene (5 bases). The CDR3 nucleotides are TGTGCCACCAGCAGAGCCTCTGGGGGGGTTAATCAGCCCCAGCATTTT. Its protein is CATSRASGGVNQPQHF.